These 32 T cell receptor beta chains came from one sample sequenced in a study of control samples from healthy donors and cancer patients. Using immunoSEQ multiplex PCR, the repertoire was profiled, and TCRdb retains in-frame clones only, with some absent. The sample lists some 120,000 clones, about 92% occurring once. The sample consisted of PBMCs. The receptors were gathered from a man in his fifties with head and neck cancer.

This chain connects TRBV4-3 to TRBJ1-4; D perhaps matches TRBD1 (5 bases). The germline V gene has CDR1 LGHNA and CDR2 YSLEER. This CDR3 contains 15 residues. V was clipped by 0 bases and J by 5 bases, with 10 bases between them. CDR3 sequence reads: CASSQEQDENEKLFF. CDR3 nucleotide sequence: TGCGCCAGCAGCCAAGAACAGGACGAGAATGAAAAACTGTTTTTT.

This chain connects TRBV12-2 to TRBJ2-6; the D call in the table, TRBD1, was not verified against the DNA. TRBV12-2 is described as a pseudogene. The CDR3 totals 18 residues. The CDR3 bases are TGTGCAAGTCGGGCGCGAGGTGAGGGGGCCTCTGGGGCCAACGTCCTGACTTTC. Its protein is CASRARGEGASGANVLTF.

The genes are TRBV6-5 and TRBJ1-2; D perhaps matches TRBD1 (5 bases). The germline gives CDR1 MNHEY, CDR2 SVGAGI. V shed 7 bases and J shed 5 bases, with 14 bases lying between them. The CDR3 consists of 13 residues. DNA of the CDR3: TGTGCCAGCACGGTTAAAAGGGGATATGGCTACACCTTC. It encodes CASTVKRGYGYTF.

This clone was counted between two and nine times. The V and J genes are TRBV7-9 and TRBJ2-1; D gene uncertain. The CDR3 contains 15 residues. Germline CDR1 is SEHNR and CDR2 is FQNEAQ (reference sequence). Trimming took 1 base from V and 3 from J, leaving 10 bases between them. In DNA form, the CDR3 reads TGTGCCAGCAGCTTAGGCCTGGTGGTCTACAATGAGCAGTTCTTC. This codes for CASSLGLVVYNEQFF.

The CDR3 loop is CASSIRLTILSSNYGYTF. DNA of the CDR3: TGTGCCAGTAGTATTCGCTTGACGATTTTAAGCTCTAACTATGGCTACACCTTC. The chain recombines TRBV19 with TRBJ1-2; D is unclear. This CDR3 has 18 residues. The V gene's germline CDR1 is LNHDA and CDR2 SQIVND (reference sequence). V was cut by 3 bases and J by 0 bases, with 20 bases left in between.

The chain links TRBV7-9 to TRBJ1-2, with TRBD1 matching 8 bases. CDR3 length: 14 residues. V was clipped by 4 bases and J by 7 bases; unmatched bases: 8. Germline CDR1 SEHNR, CDR2 FQNEAQ (reference sequence). The CDR3 coding sequence is TGTGCCAGCAGCTCAGGACAGGGAGGTAGTGGCTACACCTTC. Translation: CASSSGQGGSGYTF.

The genes are TRBV4-2 and TRBJ2-3, with D perhaps TRBD2 (7 bases). This CDR3 spans 17 amino acids. The V and J ends lost 5 bases and 11 bases respectively, with 29 bases between them. Germline lookup yields CDR1 LGHNA and CDR2 YNFKEQ. CDR3 nucleotide sequence: TGTGCCAGCAGCTCCGTGGGGGGGGGCGCGAGGGTAGTGGAGCAGTATTTT. Translation gives CASSSVGGGARVVEQYF.

Here the CDR3 reads CASSYPLVGLRTDTQYF. CDR3 nucleotide sequence: TGTGCCAGCAGTTACCCCCTCGTGGGATTGCGCACAGATACGCAGTATTTT. The chain carries TRBV6-2 or TRBV6-3 and TRBJ2-3; D uncertain. Germline loops: CDR1 MNHEY, CDR2 SVGEGT. CDR3 length equals 17 residues. The ends were cut back, 2 bases at V and 1 base at J, with 16 bases in the middle.

The chain uses TRBV12-3 or TRBV12-4 and TRBJ1-6; D remains ambiguous. The V end was cut by 3 bases, the J end by 8 bases, with 8 bases between. This CDR3 is 13 amino acids long. The DNA for the CDR3 is TGTGCCAGCAGTTTGGACCCCCATTCACCCCTCCACTTT. Amino acid sequence: CASSLDPHSPLHF.

V gene TRBV6-5 combines with J gene TRBJ2-7; TRBD1 or TRBD2 may be the D gene (6 bases each). This CDR3 spans 14 amino acids. V was shortened by 4 bases and J by 0 bases, with 10 bases between the two germline ends. Germline values: CDR1 MNHEY, CDR2 SVGAGI. CDR3 nucleotides: TGTGCCAGCAGTTCCGAGGGGGGCTCCTACGAGCAGTACTTC. Protein: CASSSEGGSYEQYF.

The chain recombines TRBV3-1 (or the pseudogene TRBV3-2) with TRBJ1-1; the D is unclear. V was shortened by 5 bases and J by 3 bases, with 7 bases between the two germline ends. CDR1 LGHDT and CDR2 YNNKEL come from the germline V gene (reference sequence). This CDR3 comprises 12 residues. The CDR3 is CASSSFDTEAFF. CDR3 sequence (DNA): TGTGCCAGCAGCTCATTCGACACTGAAGCTTTCTTT.

The chain uses TRBV29-1 and TRBJ1-2; no firm D call. V was clipped by 3 bases and J by 1 base, with 12 bases between them. This CDR3 region has 14 residues. Germline V CDR1 and CDR2: SQVTM, ANQGSEA. In DNA, the CDR3 is TGCAGCGTTGAGCAGGCTCGGGGTAACTATGGCTACACCTTC. Translation: CSVEQARGNYGYTF.

The chain uses TRBV24-1 and TRBJ2-3; D is unclear. The CDR3 extends over 14 amino acids. V lost 4 bases to trimming and J lost 2 bases, with 9 bases between them. The germline V gene encodes CDR1 KGHDR and CDR2 SFDVKD. The CDR3 DNA reads TGTGCCACCAGTGAGGGAATCCTCACAGATACGCAGTATTTT. Protein: CATSEGILTDTQYF.

V and J are TRBV4-3 and TRBJ1-2, with TRBD1 matching over 7 bases. Germline V gene data show CDR1 as LGHNA and CDR2 as YSLEER. This CDR3 has 11 residues. The J segment lost 13 bases and the V segment lost 4 bases, leaving 6 bases of the junction unmatched. The CDR3 spells CASSRGQRFTF. The CDR3, as DNA: TGCGCCAGCAGCCGGGGACAGAGGTTCACCTTC.

The chain uses TRBV7-2 and TRBJ1-2; TRBD1 aligns across 10 bases. J gave up 8 bases and V 3 bases, and 6 bases lay outside the gene matches. Germline V gene lookup returns CDR1 SGHTA and CDR2 FQGNSA. The CDR3 covers 14 residues. The CDR3 region has the DNA TGTGCCAGCAGCTTTCCGGGACAGGGGTACGGCTACACCTTC. This encodes CASSFPGQGYGYTF.

This chain links TRBV29-1 with TRBJ1-2; 10 bases are a match to TRBD1. The CDR3 contains 13 residues. The V gene end was trimmed by 6 bases and the J gene end by 4 bases; junction bases not matched to a gene: 5. Per the germline V gene, CDR1 is SQVTM and CDR2 is ANQGSEA. CDR3 nucleotide sequence: TGCAGCGTAGGACAGGGGGAGATCTATGGCTACACCTTC. Amino acids: CSVGQGEIYGYTF.

J is TRBJ1-1 and V is TRBV7-9; D remains ambiguous. Per the germline V gene, CDR1 is SEHNR and CDR2 is FQNEAQ (reference sequence). The CDR3 is 12 amino acids. With 5 bases removed from V and 7 bases from J, the gap between germline ends came to 11 bases. The CDR3 DNA sequence: TGTGCCAGCAGCCCTCTAGGCCTTGAAGCTTTCTTT. Translating gives CASSPLGLEAFF.

V usage is TRBV11-2 and J usage is TRBJ1-1, with 7 bases aligning to TRBD1. There are 11 residues in the CDR3. V lost 3 bases, J lost 11 bases, and 3 bases stayed unmatched. In germline, CDR1 is SGHAT, CDR2 FQNNGV. The CDR3 DNA sequence: TGTGCCAGCAGCTTGACAGGGCCGGCTTTCTTT. Translated, it gives CASSLTGPAFF.

The chain uses TRBV12-3 or TRBV12-4 and TRBJ2-5, with D tentatively TRBD1 or TRBD2 (5 bases each). The CDR3 loop spans 12 amino acids. Trimming took 3 bases from V and 9 from J, leaving 11 bases between them. The CDR3 sequence is CASSFPGTSQYF. The CDR3 DNA is TGTGCCAGCAGTTTCCCTGGGACGTCCCAGTACTTC.

This chain joins TRBV15 and TRBJ1-5; 8 nucleotides align to TRBD1. Per germline, CDR1 LNHNV and CDR2 YYDKDF (reference sequence). Trimming cost V 1 base and J 4 bases; bases outside gene matches: 3. CDR3 length: 15 amino acids. In DNA form, the CDR3 reads TGTGCCACCAGCAGAGGGGACAGGTGGAATCAGCCCCAGCATTTT. Translation gives CATSRGDRWNQPQHF.

The V call is TRBV3-1 (or the pseudogene TRBV3-2), the J call TRBJ2-7; the match to TRBD1 covers 9 bases. The CDR3 loop spans 13 amino acids. The J segment lost 5 bases and the V segment lost 8 bases, leaving 7 bases of the junction unmatched. The germline CDR1 and CDR2 sequences are LGHDT and YNNKEL (reference sequence). Written as DNA, the CDR3 is TGTGCCAGCCTACGACAGGGGGACAACGAGCAGTACTTC. It encodes CASLRQGDNEQYF.

The genes are TRBV4-1 and TRBJ2-1; 9 nucleotides match TRBD1. This CDR3 has 18 residues. The V segment lost 3 bases and the J segment 7 bases; nucleotides outside the gene matches: 16. Germline CDR1 is MGHRA and CDR2 is YSYEKL. The CDR3 nucleotides read TGCGCCAGCAGCCAGCTGGGGATATTGGACAGGGGAGCAAATGAGCAGTTCTTC. Amino acids: CASSQLGILDRGANEQFF.

V is TRBV2 and J is TRBJ2-5, with a weak D call TRBD2 (5 bases). The CDR3 extends over 14 amino acids. Trimming cost V 5 bases and J 4 bases, with 14 bases left between them. Germline V gives CDR1 SNHLY, CDR2 FYNNEI. The CDR3 bases are TGTGCCAGCAGTTTGCTAGAGGGCGGAGAGACCCAGTACTTC. It encodes CASSLLEGGETQYF.

The chain carries TRBV18 and TRBJ1-1, with D maybe TRBD1 (6 bases). Trimming took 4 bases from V and 9 from J, leaving 18 bases between them. The CDR3 sequence is 14 residues long. Germline V gene sequence: CDR1 KGHSH, CDR2 LQKENI. CDR3 sequence reads: CASSLPGDRSKAFF. CDR3 DNA: TGTGCCAGCTCACTTCCGGGCGACAGGTCAAAAGCTTTCTTT.

The chain joins TRBV3-1 (or the pseudogene TRBV3-2) to TRBJ2-2, with a tentative D call TRBD2 (6 bases). This CDR3 region has 12 residues. Trimming shortened V by 5 bases and J by 8 bases, and 9 bases separated the two germline ends. The germline CDR1 and CDR2 sequences are LGHDT and YNNKEL (reference sequence). The CDR3 DNA is TGTGCCAGCAGCGGAGGGGCGGGGGAGCTGTTTTTT. Its translation: CASSGGAGELFF.

The chain links TRBV12-3 or TRBV12-4 to TRBJ1-6, with 9 bases lining up with TRBD1. The J segment lost 9 bases and the V segment lost 5 bases, leaving 2 bases of the junction unmatched. This CDR3 is built from 13 residues. In DNA, the CDR3 is TGTGCCAGCAGTCGGGACAGGGTTTCACCCCTCCACTTT. It codes for CASSRDRVSPLHF.

The chain employs TRBV7-9 and TRBJ2-5; TRBD1 is a possible D gene (6 bases). Germline assignment: CDR1 SEHNR and CDR2 FQNEAQ (reference sequence). The germline V and J ends were trimmed by 5 bases and 1 base, with 14 bases remaining between them. The CDR3 spans 15 residues. CDR3: CASSQGQTSQETQYF. The CDR3 nucleotides are TGTGCCAGCAGCCAGGGGCAGACATCCCAAGAGACCCAGTACTTC.

The chain is built from TRBV28 and TRBJ1-5, with 10 positions matching TRBD1. This CDR3 contains 15 residues. V lost 5 bases and J lost 6; bases outside the gene matches: 7. Germline V CDR1 and CDR2: MDHEN, SYDVKM. CDR3 DNA: TGTGCCAGCAGTAGAATGGACAGGGGGTCTCAGCCCCAGCATTTT. Residues: CASSRMDRGSQPQHF.

This chain uses TRBV7-2 with TRBJ2-7; D remains ambiguous. CDR1 and CDR2 (germline): SGHTA, FQGNSA. CDR3 length: 11 residues. Trimming took 2 bases from V and 5 from J, leaving 4 bases between them. The CDR3 region has the DNA TGTGCCAGCAGCTTAATCCACGAGCAGTACTTC. Its translation: CASSLIHEQYF.

DNA for the CDR3: TGTGCCAGCAGCCGGGACAGTAGCAATCAGCCCCAGCATTTT. Translating it yields CASSRDSSNQPQHF. This sequence joins TRBV3-1 (or the pseudogene TRBV3-2) and TRBJ1-5; 7 positions agree with TRBD1. The CDR3 is made up of 14 amino acids. Trimming took 4 bases from V and 0 from J; bases not matched to a gene: 0. CDR1 and CDR2 from the germline V gene are LGHDT and YNNKEL (reference sequence).

A single count supports this clone. This CDR3 reads CATSDGVFGADTQYF. The CDR3 DNA follows: TGTGCCACCAGTGATGGGGTTTTTGGCGCTGATACGCAGTATTTT. V usage is TRBV24-1 and J usage is TRBJ2-3; the D is unclear. Trimming left V 3 bases short and J 6 bases short, with 15 bases between. The CDR3 is made up of 15 amino acids. Germline V gene sequence: CDR1 KGHDR, CDR2 SFDVKD.

V usage is TRBV2 and J usage is TRBJ2-7, with TRBD2 identical over 9 bases. Per germline, CDR1 SNHLY and CDR2 FYNNEI. This CDR3 spans 16 amino acids. After removal of 7 bases from V and 7 bases from J, the junction contained 17 bases not matched to a gene. This CDR3 is CASKLAGNGGRIEQYF. The CDR3 DNA follows: TGTGCCAGCAAGCTAGCGGGGAACGGCGGTCGAATAGAGCAGTACTTC. Full variable domain (outside the CDR3, taken from reference TRBV2 and TRBJ2-7): EPEVTQTPSHQVTQMGQEVILRCVPISNHLYFYWYRQILGQKVEFLVSFYNNEISEKSEIFDDQFSVERPDGSNFTLKIRSTKLEDSAMYFCASKLAGNGGRIEQYFGPGTRLTVT.